This TCR beta chain was profiled in a study of blood T cells in healthy people across ages. Across the whole study: Template switching caught about one barcoded beta molecule for each two T cells.

The total RNA that was extracted per sample amounted to at least 6 micrograms. Comments on this clonotype: Antigen specificity is unknown. A much larger clone differs by one base, so this may be a read error.

A J-beta primer mix and a sample-barcoded 5' primer were used in a second PCR of roughly 7 to 12 cycles. A template-switch adaptor with 12 random nucleotides tagged each cDNA molecule. MiXCR was run by TCRdb on the 5' RACE reads, yielding one entry per CDR3 protein. The sample includes around 1,500,000 distinct CDR3 sequences, around two fifths of them seen just once. Whole-study findings and limits: In older individuals, TCR beta diversity per million T cells was lower, falling roughly linearly with age.

The CDR3 runs 15 residues. Trimming pared 0 bases from V and 0 bases from J, leaving 9 bases between. In germline, CDR1 is LGHNA, CDR2 YNFKEQ. The specimen was blood. The rearrangement joins TRBV4-2 to TRBJ2-7; the D gene is possibly TRBD2 (5 bases). The TCR sequence derives from a woman between 18 and 29 years old in good health. The CDR3 bases are TGTGCCAGCAGCCAAGATGCTAGCTCCTCCTACGAGCAGTACTTC. This gives the protein CASSQDASSSYEQYF.